Sequencing of this T cell receptor beta chain was carried out in a study of T cell clones after liver transplantation. The wider study: Without induction therapy, subjects received standard immunosuppression until 12-24 months post-transplant. Draws occurred before transplant, before withdrawal, and after complete or failed withdrawal.

Libraries were prepared by immunoSEQ multiplex PCR; TCRdb keeps only in-frame clonotypes and omits some of them. The sample has roughly 97,000 clones; approximately 78% are singletons. The CDR3 is 11 residues long. Germline V gene data show CDR1 as SGDLS and CDR2 as YYNGEE. Trimming stripped 0 bases from V and 10 bases from J, with 6 bases between. The source was CD4+ T cells from blood, collected before liver transplant. V usage is TRBV9 and J usage is TRBJ2-3; possibly TRBD2 for D (6 bases). The sequence derives from a human donor who received a liver transplant. CDR3 coding DNA: TGTGCCAGCAGCGTAGGGGAGGCGCAGTATTTT. Its translation: CASSVGEAQYF.